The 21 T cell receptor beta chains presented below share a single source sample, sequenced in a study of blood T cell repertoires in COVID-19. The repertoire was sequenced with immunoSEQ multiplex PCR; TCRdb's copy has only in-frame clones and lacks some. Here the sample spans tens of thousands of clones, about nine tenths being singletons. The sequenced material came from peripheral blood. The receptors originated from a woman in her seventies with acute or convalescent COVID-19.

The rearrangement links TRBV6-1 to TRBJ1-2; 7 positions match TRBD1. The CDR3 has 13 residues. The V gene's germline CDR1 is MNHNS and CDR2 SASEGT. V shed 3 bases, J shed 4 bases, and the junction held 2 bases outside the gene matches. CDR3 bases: TGTGCCAGCAGTGACCAGGGGGGCTATGGCTACACCTTC. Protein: CASSDQGGYGYTF.

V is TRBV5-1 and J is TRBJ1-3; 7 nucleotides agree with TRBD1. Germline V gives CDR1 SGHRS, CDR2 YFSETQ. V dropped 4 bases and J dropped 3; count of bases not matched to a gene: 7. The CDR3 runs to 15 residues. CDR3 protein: CASSPSGQVGNTIYF. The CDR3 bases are TGCGCCAGCAGCCCGTCCGGACAGGTTGGAAACACCATATATTTT.

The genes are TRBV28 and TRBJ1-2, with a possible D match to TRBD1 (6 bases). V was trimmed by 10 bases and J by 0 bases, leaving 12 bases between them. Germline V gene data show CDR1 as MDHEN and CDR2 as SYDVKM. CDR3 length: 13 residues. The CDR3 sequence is CAIFDRTNYGYTF. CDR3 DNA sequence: TGTGCCATCTTCGACAGGACTAACTATGGCTACACCTTC.

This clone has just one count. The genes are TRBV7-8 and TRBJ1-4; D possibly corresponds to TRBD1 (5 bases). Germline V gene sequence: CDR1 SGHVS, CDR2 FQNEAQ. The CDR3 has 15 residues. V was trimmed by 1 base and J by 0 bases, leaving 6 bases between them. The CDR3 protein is CASSLGQTTNEKLFF. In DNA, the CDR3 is TGTGCCAGCAGCTTAGGACAGACAACTAATGAAAAACTGTTTTTT. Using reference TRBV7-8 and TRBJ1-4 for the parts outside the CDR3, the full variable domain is GAGVSQSPRYKVAKRGQDVALRCDPISGHVSLFWYQQALGQGPEFLTYFQNEAQLDKSGLPSDRFFAERPEGSVSTLKIQRTQQEDSAVYLCASSLGQTTNEKLFFGSGTQLSVL.

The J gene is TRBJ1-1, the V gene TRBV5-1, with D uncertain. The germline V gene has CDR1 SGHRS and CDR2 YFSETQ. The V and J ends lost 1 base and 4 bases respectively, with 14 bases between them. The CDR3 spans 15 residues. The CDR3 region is CASSLLAESLTEAFF. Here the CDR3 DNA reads TGCGCCAGCAGCTTGTTGGCGGAATCCCTCACTGAAGCTTTCTTT.

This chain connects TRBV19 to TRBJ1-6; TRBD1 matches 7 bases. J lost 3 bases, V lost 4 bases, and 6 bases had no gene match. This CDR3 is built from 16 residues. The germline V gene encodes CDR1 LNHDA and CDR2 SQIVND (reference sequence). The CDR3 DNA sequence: TGTGCCAGTAGTACACCGGGACAGCTCTATAATTCACCCCTCCACTTT. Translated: CASSTPGQLYNSPLHF.

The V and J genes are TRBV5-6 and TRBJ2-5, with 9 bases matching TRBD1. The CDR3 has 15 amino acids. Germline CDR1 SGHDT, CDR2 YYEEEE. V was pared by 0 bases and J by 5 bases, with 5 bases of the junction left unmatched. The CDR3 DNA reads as TGTGCCAGCAGCTTGGCCGGGACAGGGAGGGAGACCCAGTACTTC. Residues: CASSLAGTGRETQYF.

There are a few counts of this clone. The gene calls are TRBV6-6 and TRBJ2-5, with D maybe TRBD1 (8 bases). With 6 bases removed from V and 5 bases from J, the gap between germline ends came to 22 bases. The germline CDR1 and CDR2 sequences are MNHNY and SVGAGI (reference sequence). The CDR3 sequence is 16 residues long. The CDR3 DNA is TGTGCCAGCAGCCCTCAAAGGACAGGGAGGGGGGAGACCCAGTACTTC. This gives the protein CASSPQRTGRGETQYF.

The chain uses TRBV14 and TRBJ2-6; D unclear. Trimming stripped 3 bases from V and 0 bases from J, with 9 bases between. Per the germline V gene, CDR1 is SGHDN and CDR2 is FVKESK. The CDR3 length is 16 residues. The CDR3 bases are TGTGCCAGCAGCCAGAGGAGTATCTCTGGGGCCAACGTCCTGACTTTC. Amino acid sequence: CASSQRSISGANVLTF.

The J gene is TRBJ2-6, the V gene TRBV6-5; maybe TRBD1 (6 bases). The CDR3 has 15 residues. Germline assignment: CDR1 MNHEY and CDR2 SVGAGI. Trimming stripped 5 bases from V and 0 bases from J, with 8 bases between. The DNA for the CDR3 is TGTGCCAGCAGTCCAGGGGCCTCTGGGGCCAACGTCCTGACTTTC. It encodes CASSPGASGANVLTF.

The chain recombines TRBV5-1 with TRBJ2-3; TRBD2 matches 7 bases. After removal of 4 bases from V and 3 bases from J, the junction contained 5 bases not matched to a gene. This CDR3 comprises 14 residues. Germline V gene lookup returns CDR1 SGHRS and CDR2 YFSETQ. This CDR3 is CASSKGLVTDTQYF. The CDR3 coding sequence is TGCGCCAGCAGCAAAGGACTAGTTACAGATACGCAGTATTTT.

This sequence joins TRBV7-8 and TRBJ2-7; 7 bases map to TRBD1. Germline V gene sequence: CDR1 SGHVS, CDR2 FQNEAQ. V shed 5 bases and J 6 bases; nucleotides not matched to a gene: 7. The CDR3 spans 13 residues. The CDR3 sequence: CASSRPGQTEQYF. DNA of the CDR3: TGTGCCAGCAGCAGACCGGGACAGACCGAGCAGTACTTC.

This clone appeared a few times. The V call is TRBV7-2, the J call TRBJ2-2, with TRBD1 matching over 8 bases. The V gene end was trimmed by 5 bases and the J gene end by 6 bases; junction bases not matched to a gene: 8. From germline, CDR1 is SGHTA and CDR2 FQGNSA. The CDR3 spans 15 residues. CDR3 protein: CASSPDRGRAGELFF. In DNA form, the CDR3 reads TGTGCCAGCAGCCCTGACAGGGGTCGCGCCGGGGAGCTGTTTTTT.

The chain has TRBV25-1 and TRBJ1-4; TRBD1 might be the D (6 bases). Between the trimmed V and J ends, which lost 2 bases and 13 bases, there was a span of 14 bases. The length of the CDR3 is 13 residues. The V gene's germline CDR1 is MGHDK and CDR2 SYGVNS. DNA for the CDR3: TGTGCCAGCAGTGAAACTCTTGGGGGCCGACTGTTTTTT. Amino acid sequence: CASSETLGGRLFF.

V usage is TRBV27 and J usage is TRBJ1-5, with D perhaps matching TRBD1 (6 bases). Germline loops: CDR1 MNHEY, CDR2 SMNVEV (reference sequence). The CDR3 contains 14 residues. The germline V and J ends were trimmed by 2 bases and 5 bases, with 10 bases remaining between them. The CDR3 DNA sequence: TGTGCCAGCAGTTTAGCACAGGGATATCAGCCCCAGCATTTT. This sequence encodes CASSLAQGYQPQHF.

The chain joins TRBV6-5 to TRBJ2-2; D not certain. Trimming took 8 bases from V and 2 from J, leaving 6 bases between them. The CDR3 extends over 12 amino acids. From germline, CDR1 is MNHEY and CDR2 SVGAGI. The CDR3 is CASGHNTGELFF. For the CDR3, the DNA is TGTGCCAGCGGCCATAACACCGGGGAGCTGTTTTTT.

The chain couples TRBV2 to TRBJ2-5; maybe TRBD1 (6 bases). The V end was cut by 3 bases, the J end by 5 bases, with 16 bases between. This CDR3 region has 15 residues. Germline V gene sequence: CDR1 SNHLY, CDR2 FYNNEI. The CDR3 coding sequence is TGTGCCAGCAGTGAGGAAGCGGTGAGGGGGGAGACCCAGTACTTC. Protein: CASSEEAVRGETQYF.

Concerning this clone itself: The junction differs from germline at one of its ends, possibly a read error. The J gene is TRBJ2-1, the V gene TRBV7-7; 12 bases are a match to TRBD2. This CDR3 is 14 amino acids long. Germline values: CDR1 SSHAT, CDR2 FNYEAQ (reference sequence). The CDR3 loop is CASSTGLAGTEQFF. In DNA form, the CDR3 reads TGTGCTAGCAGCACCGGACTAGCGGGGACTGAGCAGTTCTTC.

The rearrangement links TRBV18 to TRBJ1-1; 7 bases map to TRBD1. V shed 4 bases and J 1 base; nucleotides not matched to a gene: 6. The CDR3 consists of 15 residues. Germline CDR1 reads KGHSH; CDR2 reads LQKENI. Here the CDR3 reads CASSLWTGANTEAFF. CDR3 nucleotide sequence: TGTGCCAGCTCACTTTGGACAGGAGCGAACACTGAAGCTTTCTTT.

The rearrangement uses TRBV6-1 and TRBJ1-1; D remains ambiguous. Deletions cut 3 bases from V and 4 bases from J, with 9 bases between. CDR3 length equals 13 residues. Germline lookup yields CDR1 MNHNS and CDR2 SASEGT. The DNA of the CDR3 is TGTGCCAGCAGTGATTTACAGCTCACTGAAGCTTTCTTT. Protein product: CASSDLQLTEAFF.

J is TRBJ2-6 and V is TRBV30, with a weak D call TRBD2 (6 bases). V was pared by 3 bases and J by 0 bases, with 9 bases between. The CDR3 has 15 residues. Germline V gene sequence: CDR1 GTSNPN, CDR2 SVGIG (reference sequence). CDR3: CAWRAGSSGANVLTF. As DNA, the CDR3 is TGTGCCTGGAGGGCGGGGAGCTCTGGGGCCAACGTCCTGACTTTC.